This is a list of T cell receptor beta chains from one sample in a study of blood T cells in healthy people across ages. In TCRdb, the 5' RACE reads were re-called with MiXCR into one record per CDR3 protein. The sample consists of about 930,000 distinct CDR3 sequences, almost 30% of them appearing once. The same specimen was also included in a second study, on T cells of mothers and their children.

Sequencing input: blood. These receptors originate from a woman between 35 and 50 years old in good health. CDR3s include the opening cysteine and the closing phenylalanine or tryptophan. Each record gives: D gene, J gene, clone size, V gene, CDR3 DNA, CDR3 protein. A D gene is named only where the DNA matches it firmly. Rows give clone size only sometimes, using once, few, many, or a class for an expanded clone.

>-|TRBJ2-7|-|TRBV20-1
TGCAGTGCTGAAAGCACCTGGGGATGGCAACACAACTCCCACGAGCAGTACTTC
CSAESTWGWQHNSHEQYF
>-|TRBJ1-4|-|TRBV7-9
TGTGCCAGCAGCTTAGGTCGGGTCGGTTCAACTAATGAAAAACTGTTTTTT
CASSLGRVGSTNEKLFF
>-|TRBJ1-1|once|TRBV7-8
TGTGCCAGCAGCTGGGACAACACGAACACCGAAGCTTTCTTT
CASSWDNTNTEAFF
>TRBD1|TRBJ2-7|few|TRBV20-1
TGCAGTGCTAGAGAAACGGGACAGAGCTCCTACGAGCAGTACTTC
CSARETGQSSYEQYF
>-|TRBJ2-5|-|TRBV7-9
TGTGCCAGCAGCTCCGTTTTCTCCGGGGTCCTTAGGGAGACCCAGTACTTC
CASSSVFSGVLRETQYF
>-|TRBJ1-2|many|TRBV12-3/TRBV12-4
TGTGCCAGCAGATACAGCGCTAACTATGGCTACACCTTC
CASRYSANYGYTF
>-|TRBJ2-5|-|TRBV29-1
TGCAGCGTCATGCAGGGGACCCAAGAGACCCAGTACTTC
CSVMQGTQETQYF
>-|TRBJ1-1|few|TRBV11-2
TGTGCCAGCAGCTATGCAGGCATAAACACTGAAGCTTTCTTT
CASSYAGINTEAFF
>-|TRBJ2-1|few|TRBV5-1
TGCGCCAGCAGCTTGAGGGCAGATCACCGTAGCTCCTACAATGAGCAGTTCTTC
CASSLRADHRSSYNEQFF
>-|TRBJ2-3|many|TRBV7-2
TGTGCCAGCAGCTTTCGGCGGAGAAGCACAGATACGCAGTATTTT
CASSFRRRSTDTQYF
>TRBD1|TRBJ1-5|-|TRBV29-1
TGCAGCGTTGCGTCAGGGGGCAAGGGAACTGATCAGCCCCAGCATTTT
CSVASGGKGTDQPQHF
>-|TRBJ1-5|few|TRBV15
TGTGCCACCAGCAGTCCAGGGATCCTTATCAATCAGCCCCAGCATTTT
CATSSPGILINQPQHF
>-|TRBJ2-7|once|TRBV20-1
TGCAGTGCTAGTGGCAACGCCTACGAGCAGTACTTC
CSASGNAYEQYF
>TRBD1|TRBJ2-7|-|TRBV4-3
TGCGCCAGCAGCCTATTAACCGGGACAGCGGTGAATGAGCAGTACTTC
CASSLLTGTAVNEQYF
>TRBD2|TRBJ2-5|few|TRBV7-9
TGTGCCAGCGGCTTCTCCCGACTAGCGGGGAAGGAGACCCAGTACTTC
CASGFSRLAGKETQYF
>-|TRBJ2-3|few|TRBV4-1
TGCGCCAGCAGCCAACTGGGGCAGCGGCTCACAGATATGCAGTATTTT
CASSQLGQRLTDMQYF
>-|TRBJ1-6|-|TRBV20-1
TGCAGTGCCGCACCGGACAGTAACAATTCACCCCTCCACTTT
CSAAPDSNNSPLHF
>TRBD2|TRBJ2-5|-|TRBV28
TGTGCCAGCATGATGGGGGGACTAGAGGGGACCCAGTACTTC
CASMMGGLEGTQYF
>TRBD2|TRBJ2-3|few|TRBV28
TGTGCCACTATAGCGGGGGACACAGATACGCAGTATTTT
CATIAGDTDTQYF
>TRBD1|TRBJ2-1|-|TRBV7-8
TGTGCCAGCAGCTTAGGACAGGGTACCCATGAGCAGTTCTTC
CASSLGQGTHEQFF
>TRBD1|TRBJ1-1|-|TRBV12-3/TRBV12-4
TGTGCCAGCAGTTTAGACGGGACAGGGGGCACTGAAGCTTTCTTT
CASSLDGTGGTEAFF
>TRBD1|TRBJ2-7|-|TRBV10-3
TGTGCCATCAGTGAGTTTGGACAGGGGGGAGTCGAGCAGTACTTC
CAISEFGQGGVEQYF
>-|TRBJ2-7|-|TRBV14
TGTGCCAGCAGCCAAGGGAACCGGGCCCTCTACGAGCAGTACTTC
CASSQGNRALYEQYF
>-|TRBJ2-1|-|TRBV7-3
TGTGCCAGCAGCTTAGAGGGCAGGGGCCTCTACAATGAGCAGTTCTTC
CASSLEGRGLYNEQFF
>TRBD2|TRBJ2-5|many|TRBV7-2
TGTGCCAGCAGCCCAGGGACTAGCGGGGGGGCTCGTGGGGAGACCCAGTACTTC
CASSPGTSGGARGETQYF